Given below is one T cell receptor beta chain in context. This clonotype was seen repeatedly, ten times or more. This clone's antigen is unknown. An end of the junction differs from the germline gene, which may be a read error. CDR1 and CDR2 (SGHRS, YFSETQ) derive from the germline V gene. The CDR3 has 15 amino acids, counting the end cysteine and phenylalanine. Only the CDR3 portion is preserved as DNA: 45 bases, with reading frame beginning at the first base. This record comes from a study of regulatory T cells in long-lasting Graves disease (dated by TCRdb to the early 2020s). As for the study more broadly: Patients with newly diagnosed Graves' disease had been on antithyroid drugs for under 3 months. Patients with persistent Graves' disease were compared with patients with newly diagnosed Graves' disease using TCR sequencing and RNA sequencing of peripheral blood. The study took place in China and was registered as a clinical trial. A total of roughly 33 samples were covered by TCR sequencing, comprising approximately 13 persistent and around 20 newly diagnosed Graves' disease patients. What the authors observed across the whole study: More public clonotypes were shared among persistent patients (roughly 2,700) than among newly diagnosed patients (roughly 960). As a limitation, the authors acknowledged that the small sample size may reduce accuracy. Persistent disease showed preferential use of TRBV28, TRBJ1-2 and TRBJ2-5, whereas newly diagnosed disease favored TRBV20-1 and TRBJ2-1. Persistent Graves' disease patients showed lower TCR Shannon entropy and fewer highly expanded clones than newly diagnosed patients, suggesting clonal expansion. Peripheral blood alone was examined, since thyroid tissue, which constituted the primary lesion, could not be accessed. Sequencing and analysis were restricted to the TCR beta chain.

The library was obtained by multiplex PCR. Sequencing was performed on an Illumina HiSeq 4000. iRepertoire HTBI primers and Arm-PCR amplification of CDR3 regions were used to construct TCR beta libraries. Before sequencing, the PCR products underwent gel purification. Regarding the original processing steps: A total of fewer than 65 TRBV and some 15 TRBJ segments were identified across samples and were used for gene usage analysis of CDR3 amino acid clonotypes. Filtered high-quality paired reads were merged into contigs using COPE and FqMerger. BLAST was used to align contigs to the IMGT TRBV, TRBD and TRBJ reference genes, and CDR3 was defined following IMGT. Clonotypes above 0.1% frequency were classified as highly expanded clones. Shannon entropy was used to measure repertoire diversity, and the Gini coefficient was used to measure V-J evenness. A clonotype found in more than one individual was treated as public. TCRdb handled the public reads itself, with Q25 trimming in fastp and clone calling in MiXCR, and kept productive beta chains. Records with the same CDR3 protein are collapsed into one entry carrying the most frequent genes and DNA. The V and J calls were determined by TCRdb, not by the authors. Present in this sample are about 330,000 distinct CDR3 sequences, roughly 16% of which were seen just once. Clones ranked in the top ten supply around 21% of the sample.

What this sample's time point label stands for: newly diagnosed GD, antithyroid drugs for less than 3 months. For both TCR sequencing and RNA sequencing, RNA was extracted from PBMCs in TRIzol. The diagnosis of Graves' disease followed American Thyroid Association guidelines. Patients were recruited from an endocrinology department in Xi'an, China. Each patient gave 9 to 10 milliliters of peripheral blood, collected in an EDTA anticoagulant tube. Ficoll Paque Plus density gradient separation was used to isolate PBMCs, and no further T cell sorting was performed. RNA quality was checked with an Agilent 2100 Bioanalyzer and agarose gel, and concentration with a NanoDrop 2000. This same sample was also part of a study on T cells in Graves' hyperthyroidism and ophthalmopathy. As described in the second report: A patient counted as having stable Graves' hyperthyroidism if no progression to ophthalmopathy occurred over 18 months of follow-up. Hyperthyroidism patients were newly diagnosed, with disease duration under 2 months, and aged 18 to 65 years. Patients with uncontrolled infections, other autoimmune diseases, pregnancy or lactation were excluded. Diagnoses were based on clinical symptoms, serum thyroxine and TRAb, thyroid ultrasound and orbital computed tomography. A first-round RT-PCR of the TCR CDR3 used the HTBI primer set with the Qiagen OneStep RT-PCR kit. Blood samples also contained most of the expanded thyroid clonotypes (frequency above 0.001), which suggests that blood repertoires may reflect thyroid immune responses. A 13 V-J signature model separated ophthalmopathy from stable hyperthyroidism, with approximately 87% sensitivity and about 81% specificity in cross-validation and 80%/75% in testing. In validation, progression to ophthalmopathy was predicted by the model with 70% to 71% sensitivity and 72.22% specificity, a median of about 6 months before onset. A discovery cohort of about a hundred patients, about 43 with Graves' ophthalmopathy and approximately 55 with stable Graves' hyperthyroidism, was used to find distinguishing TCR V-J signatures. An independent validation cohort of around 20 hyperthyroidism patients and 15 or so patients who later progressed to ophthalmopathy tested prospective prediction of ophthalmopathy. For training and testing, the 100 or so patients in the discovery cohort were randomly divided in a 7:3 ratio. In addition, the study compared T-cell repertoires in thyroid tissue and in blood from roughly six Graves' hyperthyroidism patients. After blood sampling, hyperthyroidism patients were treated with methimazole at a starting dose of 30 mg daily, and ophthalmopathy patients were treated with high-dose intravenous methylprednisolone. Libraries were constructed in a second round of multiplex PCR, after which size selection and purification were performed. The libraries were sequenced on an Illumina HiSeq2000 using paired-end 100 bp reads. SOAPnuke was used to process the raw data, removing reads that contained adapters or uncalled bases, had a mean Phred below 15, or lacked an exact match to the constant primer or identifier. COPE v1.2.5 was used to merge high-quality paired reads, and clonotypes were defined as unique nucleotide sequences. MiTCR v1.1 was used to align clonotypes to the IMGT TRBV, TRBD and TRBJ reference segments. Analysis was restricted to V-J combinations with a frequency above 0.0001, which covered roughly 99% of repertoires. The TCS score was defined as F50 (clonal expansion) divided by E x V (chaos), with BLOSUM62-based TCRdist calculated between CDR3 peptides within each V-J. Welch's t-statistics and random forest reduced roughly 530 V-J features to 13, which were used in a naive Bayes classifier (R e1071). Sample size was not statistically predetermined, and blinding of investigators to group allocation was not performed. The paper describes TCR Vbeta CDR3 sequencing of 135 peripheral blood samples, made up of 40 to 45 ophthalmopathy patients, some 76 hyperthyroidism patients and roughly 17 progressor patients.

The source of this sequence is a woman younger than 35 with Graves disease. Donor details come from another sample of the same person, matched by shared clones. The rearranged chain carries TRBV5-1 and TRBJ1-1, with 10 central nucleotides matching TRBD1. This specimen was peripheral blood mononuclear cells (PBMCs), taken at new diagnosis, from a patient treated with antithyroid drugs. The nucleotide sequence reads as follows: TGTGCCAGCAGTTCGGGACAGGGGAGGGGCACTGAAGCTTTCTTT. Its protein product is CASSSGQGRGTEAFF.